These 9 T cell receptor beta chains were sequenced from one sample in a study of Graves' ophthalmopathy and Graves' hyperthyroidism. RNA transcripts were the source from which TCR beta CDR3 regions were amplified. Investigators did first-round RT-PCR with HTBI primers, then second-round multiplex PCR. From the multiplex PCR reads, TCRdb called clonotypes with MiXCR, one entry per CDR3 protein. The data contain 600,000 to 950,000 distinct CDR3 sequences, 40% of them singletons. The source material was peripheral blood. The receptors come from an adult man with Graves' ophthalmopathy.

This clonotype was detected ten times or more. The CDR3 DNA reads as TGTGCCAGCAGCGCCAGAACAGGAGATAATTCACCCCTCCACTTT. This sequence encodes CASSARTGDNSPLHF. The chain has TRBV7-2 and TRBJ1-6, with D maybe TRBD1 (5 bases). V lost 5 bases and J 5 bases, leaving 13 bases between the germline ends. The CDR3 spans 15 residues. In germline, CDR1 is SGHTA, CDR2 FQGNSA.

The V gene is TRBV15, the J gene TRBJ1-4, with 10 bases matching TRBD1. Per the germline V gene, CDR1 is LNHNV and CDR2 is YYDKDF (reference sequence). J gave up 6 bases and V 3 bases, and 7 bases lay outside the gene matches. This CDR3 has 16 amino acids. The chain's CDR3 is CATSSTATGGDEKLFF. The CDR3 DNA reads TGTGCCACCAGCAGCACCGCGACAGGGGGCGATGAAAAACTGTTTTTT. The complete variable domain, with remaining parts taken from reference TRBV15 and TRBJ1-4, reads DAMVIQNPRYQVTQFGKPVTLSCSQTLNHNVMYWYQQKSSQAPKLLFHYYDKDFNNEADTPDNFQSRRPNTSFCFLDIRSPGLGDTAMYLCATSSTATGGDEKLFFGSGTQLSVL.

This chain joins TRBV24-1 and TRBJ1-5; D is unresolved. The germline gives CDR1 KGHDR, CDR2 SFDVKD. V lost 6 bases, J lost 2 bases, and 13 bases lay in between. CDR3 length: 15 amino acids. CDR3: CATSYSRHGNQPQHF. The CDR3 nucleotides are TGTGCCACCAGTTACTCGAGACACGGCAATCAGCCCCAGCATTTT.

This clonotype turned up a few times. The V gene is TRBV2, the J gene TRBJ1-1; TRBD1 agrees at 7 bases. Per the germline V gene, CDR1 is SNHLY and CDR2 is FYNNEI. Losses at the gene ends were 8 bases for V and 1 base for J; bases not matched to a gene: 4. The CDR3 runs 13 residues. The CDR3 loop is CASAGTENTEAFF. The CDR3 DNA sequence: TGTGCCAGCGCCGGGACAGAGAACACTGAAGCTTTCTTT.

This clonotype was observed a few times. The chain joins TRBV12-3 or TRBV12-4 to TRBJ2-5, with D perhaps being TRBD1 or TRBD2 (5 bases each). The germline V and J ends were trimmed by 6 bases and 2 bases, with 19 bases remaining between them. CDR3 size: 16 residues. CDR3 nucleotides: TGTGCCAGCAGCCTTGACGGCAGGGACCGTCAAGAGACCCAGTACTTC. Protein product: CASSLDGRDRQETQYF.

The rearrangement uses TRBV5-1 and TRBJ2-5; D is possibly TRBD1 (6 bases). The germline V and J ends were trimmed by 0 bases and 5 bases, with 11 bases remaining between them. In germline, CDR1 is SGHRS, CDR2 YFSETQ. The CDR3 totals 14 residues. The CDR3, as DNA: TGCGCCAGCAGCTTGGACAGGGATTTGGAGACCCAGTACTTC. Encoded protein: CASSLDRDLETQYF.

This clonotype has a handful of counts. The genes are TRBV25-1 and TRBJ2-2; 7 bases map to TRBD1. The V segment lost 8 bases and the J segment 1 base; nucleotides outside the gene matches: 7. The CDR3 is made up of 15 amino acids. Per the germline V gene, CDR1 is MGHDK and CDR2 is SYGVNS. The CDR3 DNA reads TGTGCCAGCTCATCCGGGACAGTGAACACCGGGGAGCTGTTTTTT. It yields the protein CASSSGTVNTGELFF.

This CDR3 reads CSAIRVQETQYF. CDR3 DNA: TGCAGTGCTATCCGGGTCCAAGAGACCCAGTACTTC. The V call is TRBV20-1, the J call TRBJ2-5; D not certain. The CDR3 totals 12 residues. Looked up from germline, CDR1 is DFQATT and CDR2 is SNEGSKA (reference sequence). V was pared by 4 bases and J by 1 base, with 7 bases between.

In the case of this clonotype: One end of the junction fails to match germline, which may point to a read error. The V and J genes are TRBV7-2 and TRBJ1-1; D is uncertain. Germline loops: CDR1 SGHTA, CDR2 FQGNSA. The CDR3 loop spans 14 amino acids. The CDR3, as DNA: TGTGCCAGCAGCTTAGCGGGCAGGAACACTGTAGCTTTCTTT. Its translation is CASSLAGRNTVAFF.